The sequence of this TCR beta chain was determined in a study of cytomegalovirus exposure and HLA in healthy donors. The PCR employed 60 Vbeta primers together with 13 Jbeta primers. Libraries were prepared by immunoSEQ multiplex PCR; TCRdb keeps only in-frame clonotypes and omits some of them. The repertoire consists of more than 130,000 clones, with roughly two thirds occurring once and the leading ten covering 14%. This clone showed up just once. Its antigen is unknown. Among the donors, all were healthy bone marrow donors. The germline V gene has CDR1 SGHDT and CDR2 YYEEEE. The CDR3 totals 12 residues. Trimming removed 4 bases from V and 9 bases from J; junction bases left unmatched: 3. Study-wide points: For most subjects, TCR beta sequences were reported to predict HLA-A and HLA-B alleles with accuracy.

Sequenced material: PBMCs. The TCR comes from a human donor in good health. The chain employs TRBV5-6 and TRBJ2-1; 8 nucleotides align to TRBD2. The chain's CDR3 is CASSAGGGEQFF. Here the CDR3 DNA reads TGTGCCAGCAGCGCGGGGGGCGGTGAGCAGTTCTTC.